The 18 T cell receptor beta chains reported below all come from one sample, sequenced in a study of blood T cell repertoires in COVID-19. Profiling relied on immunoSEQ multiplex PCR, and the TCRdb table lists in-frame clones only, not all of them. The data show approximately 320,000 clones, roughly 91% seen once. Sequencing was done on a sample of peripheral blood. The origin of the receptors is a woman between 25 and 40 years old with COVID-19, enrolled during active disease.

V gene TRBV5-6 combines with J gene TRBJ1-2; possible D gene TRBD1, 5 bases. The CDR3 covers 15 residues. V lost 1 base and J 0 bases, leaving 10 bases between the germline ends. Germline assignment: CDR1 SGHDT and CDR2 YYEEEE. Here the CDR3 reads CASSLIDRPNYGYTF. DNA of the CDR3: TGTGCCAGCAGCTTGATTGACAGACCTAACTATGGCTACACCTTC.

The chain uses TRBV5-1 and TRBJ2-5; 7 bases fit TRBD2. The V gene end was trimmed by 8 bases and the J gene end by 9 bases; junction bases not matched to a gene: 25. The V gene's germline CDR1 is SGHRS and CDR2 YFSETQ. The CDR3 is 17 amino acids. The CDR3 nucleotides read TGCGCCAGTAAACTAGCCCCGGGTCTAGCGGAGCCGGGGGCCCAGTACTTC. This gives the protein CASKLAPGLAEPGAQYF.

The V and J genes are TRBV5-1 and TRBJ1-3, with D tentatively TRBD1 (5 bases). Germline V gene lookup returns CDR1 SGHRS and CDR2 YFSETQ. Trimming cost V 4 bases and J 5 bases, with 13 bases left between them. The CDR3 has 14 residues. The DNA for the CDR3 is TGCGCCAGCAGCCCGGGACTACCCCGAAACACCATATATTTT. Amino acids: CASSPGLPRNTIYF.

The chain recombines TRBV9 with TRBJ2-7, with unresolved D. Germline V CDR1 and CDR2: SGDLS, YYNGEE. The V gene lost 4 bases and the J gene lost 0 bases, with 8 bases spanning the gap. CDR3 size: 13 residues. CDR3 in DNA: TGTGCCAGCAGCCCTACTTCCTCCTACGAGCAGTACTTC. This codes for CASSPTSSYEQYF.

The V gene is TRBV6-5, the J gene TRBJ1-1; no clear D. The CDR3 runs to 14 residues. V lost 7 bases and J 4 bases, leaving 16 bases between the germline ends. Germline loops: CDR1 MNHEY, CDR2 SVGAGI. This CDR3 reads CASKAVGVVTEAFF. In DNA, the CDR3 is TGTGCCAGCAAGGCTGTCGGGGTGGTCACTGAAGCTTTCTTT.

The chain is built from TRBV7-2 and TRBJ2-3; weak D call: TRBD2 (6 bases). The germline gives CDR1 SGHTA, CDR2 FQGNSA. Trimming pared 3 bases from V and 2 bases from J, leaving 9 bases between. This CDR3 region has 14 residues. This CDR3 reads CASSFRDFTDTQYF. In nucleotides, the CDR3 is TGTGCCAGCAGCTTTCGGGACTTCACAGATACGCAGTATTTT.

The chain uses TRBV19 and TRBJ1-5; D unclear. Trimming stripped 6 bases from V and 0 bases from J, with 9 bases between. The germline gives CDR1 LNHDA, CDR2 SQIVND (reference sequence). The CDR3 spans 14 residues. The CDR3 region is CASRWEYSNQPQHF. CDR3 DNA: TGTGCCAGTAGATGGGAGTATAGCAATCAGCCCCAGCATTTT.

The rearrangement joins TRBV4-1 to TRBJ2-3; 8 nucleotides align to TRBD2. The germline CDR1 and CDR2 sequences are MGHRA and YSYEKL. The CDR3 length is 18 residues. Unmatched junction bases numbered 16, after V lost 3 bases and J lost 5 bases. CDR3 DNA: TGCGCCAGCAGCCAGATTGCCCCGGGACTAGGCCTCCTAGATACGCAGTATTTT. Translating it yields CASSQIAPGLGLLDTQYF.

This clone showed up just a few times. V is TRBV19 and J is TRBJ1-5; a weak D match, TRBD1 (6 bases). Germline CDR1 LNHDA, CDR2 SQIVND (reference sequence). The length of the CDR3 is 18 residues. V lost 4 bases, J lost 0 bases, and 19 bases lay in between. CDR3 amino acids: CASSTRQDRIYSNQPQHF. CDR3 DNA: TGTGCCAGTAGTACCAGACAGGACCGAATATATAGCAATCAGCCCCAGCATTTT. The full variable domain, in which reference TRBV19 and TRBJ1-5 provide the parts outside the CDR3, is DGGITQSPKYLFRKEGQNVTLSCEQNLNHDAMYWYRQDPGQGLRLIYYSQIVNDFQKGDIAEGYSVSREKKESFPLTVTSAQKNPTAFYLCASSTRQDRIYSNQPQHFGDGTRLSIL.

The chain is built from TRBV18 and TRBJ2-5; D perhaps matches TRBD2 (6 bases). V was pared by 3 bases and J by 5 bases, with 13 bases between. The germline V gene encodes CDR1 KGHSH and CDR2 LQKENI. This CDR3 comprises 14 residues. CDR3 sequence: CASSPTDRGETQYF. As DNA, the CDR3 is TGTGCCAGCTCACCCACCGATCGGGGGGAGACCCAGTACTTC.

The V and J genes are TRBV28 and TRBJ1-4; 9 bases line up with TRBD1. V lost 7 bases and J lost 0; bases outside the gene matches: 9. The CDR3 spans 17 residues. The germline V gene encodes CDR1 MDHEN and CDR2 SYDVKM. CDR3 in DNA: TGTGCCAGCACTACAGGGGGCAGCCCTGCAACTAATGAAAAACTGTTTTTT. Translation gives CASTTGGSPATNEKLFF.

The chain links TRBV6-2 or TRBV6-3 to TRBJ2-4, with a weak D call TRBD2 (6 bases). The CDR3 sequence is 17 residues long. Germline V gene data show CDR1 as MNHEY and CDR2 as SVGEGT. V gave up 4 bases and J gave up 0 bases, with 16 bases separating them. CDR3 in DNA: TGTGCCAGCAGTTTTCTGTTAGAGGGACTAGCCAAAAACATTCAGTACTTC. Residues: CASSFLLEGLAKNIQYF.

A single count supports this clone. The chain recombines TRBV11-3 with TRBJ2-3; a possible D gene is TRBD2 (6 bases). V was cut by 0 bases and J by 1 base, with 8 bases left in between. The CDR3 contains 15 residues. CDR1 SGHNT and CDR2 YENEEA come from the germline V gene. The CDR3 DNA is TGTGCCAGCAGCTTAGACCAGCGGGGCACAGATACGCAGTATTTT. As protein: CASSLDQRGTDTQYF. Full variable domain (rest looked up from reference TRBV11-3 and TRBJ2-3): EAGVVQSPRYKIIEKKQPVAFWCNPISGHNTLYWYLQNLGQGPELLIRYENEEAVDDSQLPKDRFSAERLKGVDSTLKIQPAELGDSAVYLCASSLDQRGTDTQYFGPGTRLTVL.

J is TRBJ2-3 and V is TRBV30; TRBD2 agrees at 9 bases. After removal of 0 bases from V and 1 base from J, the junction contained 5 bases not matched to a gene. CDR1 and CDR2 from the germline V gene are GTSNPN and SVGIG (reference sequence). This CDR3 spans 16 amino acids. In DNA form, the CDR3 reads TGTGCCTGGAGTGTCTATTGGACTAGCGGCACAGATACGCAGTATTTT. Translation: CAWSVYWTSGTDTQYF.

The rearrangement joins TRBV10-2 to TRBJ1-2; 11 bases line up with TRBD1. The CDR3 has 14 amino acids. CDR1 is WSHSY, CDR2 SAAADI, per germline. V was pared by 8 bases and J by 3 bases, with 5 bases of the junction left unmatched. CDR3 in DNA: TGCGCCAGCCTCTCGGGACAGGGGGACTATGGCTACACCTTC. Protein: CASLSGQGDYGYTF.

This chain links TRBV5-1 with TRBJ1-2; D gene uncertain. This CDR3 spans 13 amino acids. The germline V and J ends were trimmed by 1 base and 6 bases, with 10 bases remaining between them. The germline V gene has CDR1 SGHRS and CDR2 YFSETQ. CDR3 coding DNA: TGCGCCAGCAGCTTGACAGCTACTGATGGCTACACCTTC. Its protein is CASSLTATDGYTF.

The rearrangement uses TRBV11-2 and TRBJ2-4; 7 nucleotides agree with TRBD1. V shed 2 bases and J 1 base; nucleotides not matched to a gene: 8. The CDR3 is 17 residues long. The germline V gene encodes CDR1 SGHAT and CDR2 FQNNGV. CDR3 sequence reads: CASSLPGQTTAKNIQYF. The CDR3 coding sequence is TGTGCCAGCAGCTTACCGGGACAGACTACCGCCAAAAACATTCAGTACTTC.

J is TRBJ1-6 and V is TRBV10-3, with a weak D call TRBD1 (6 bases). This CDR3 is 15 amino acids long. V lost 11 bases and J lost 7, with 21 bases in between. Germline V CDR1 and CDR2: ENHRY, SYGVKD. The CDR3 bases are TGTGCCGCCAGGCCAGAGGGGGATGTGAATTCACCCCTCCACTTT. Translation gives CAARPEGDVNSPLHF.